The rows below give T cell receptor beta chains drawn from one sample of a study of blood T cell repertoires in COVID-19. Here immunoSEQ multiplex PCR was the method, and the copy in TCRdb shows in-frame clones only, minus some. The profile shows more than 250,000 clones, 70% to 90% of them singletons. Sequencing used peripheral blood. The receptors here all came from a man aged 18 to 35 with active or convalescent COVID-19. Each CDR3 is given with its conserved first and last residue. The D gene is left open where the match is weak. Clone size appears in some rows only: once, few, many, or a class for an expanded clone.

j_call d_call clone_size v_call cdr3_nt cdr3_aa
TRBJ2-4 . . TRBV6-5 TGTGCCAGCAAGGACGTGCGCGGGGCGGGAAACATTCAGTACTTC CASKDVRGAGNIQYF
TRBJ2-1 . . TRBV12-5 TGTGCTAGTGGGTGGGAAGGGGGATCCTACAATGAGCAGTTCTTC CASGWEGGSYNEQFF
TRBJ1-2 . . TRBV30 TGTGCCTGGAACGGGATAAACTATGGCTACACCTTC CAWNGINYGYTF
TRBJ2-7 TRBD1 . TRBV24-1 TGTGCCACTGGACAGGGAGGCCACGAGCAGTACTTC CATGQGGHEQYF
TRBJ1-5 . . TRBV4-1 TGCGCCAGCAGCCAAGTCGGAGAGAATCAGCCCCAGCATTTT CASSQVGENQPQHF
TRBJ2-1 TRBD1 . TRBV10-2 TGCGCCAGCAGTTACGGGACAGGTCCTAACAATGAGCAGTTCTTC CASSYGTGPNNEQFF
TRBJ2-7 . . TRBV3-1/TRBV3-2 TGTGCCAGCAGCCAAGATGGCCCGTACGAGCAGTACTTC CASSQDGPYEQYF
TRBJ2-7 . . TRBV3-1/TRBV3-2 TGTGCCAGCAGCATGGCGGGGATGAGGAACGAGCAGTACTTC CASSMAGMRNEQYF
TRBJ2-3 TRBD2 . TRBV5-1 TGCGCCAGCAGCTCGCGCACATCGGGAGGGCCGGATACGCAGTATTTT CASSSRTSGGPDTQYF
TRBJ2-3 . . TRBV27 TGTGCCAGCAGTTCCGCTAGCGGAACAGGGGATACGCAGTATTTT CASSSASGTGDTQYF
TRBJ2-7 . . TRBV28 TGTGCCAGCAGATATACAGGGCGTGGGACCTACGAGCAGTACTTC CASRYTGRGTYEQYF
TRBJ2-2 . few TRBV24-1 TGTGCCACCAGTGCTCGCGGACAGAACCACCCTGGGGAGCTGTTTTTT CATSARGQNHPGELFF
TRBJ1-3 . . TRBV12-5 TGTGCTAGTGGTTTGCCTTTCGGCACCATATATTTT CASGLPFGTIYF
TRBJ2-1 TRBD1 once TRBV11-3 TGTGCCAGCAGCTTATCTCTGGGACAGCGACACAATGAGCAGTTCTTC CASSLSLGQRHNEQFF
TRBJ2-1 TRBD1 . TRBV11-3 TGTGCCAGCAGCCCGAGACAGGGCTCGTACAATGAGCAGTTCTTC CASSPRQGSYNEQFF
TRBJ2-7 TRBD1 . TRBV6-5 TGTGCCAGCAGTCCGCCATACAGGGGGGACGAGCAGTACTTC CASSPPYRGDEQYF
TRBJ2-3 TRBD1 . TRBV2 TGTGCCAGCAGCTTCGACCTAGGACAGGGGGGAGATACGCAGTATTTT CASSFDLGQGGDTQYF
TRBJ1-2 TRBD1 . TRBV6-6 TGTGCCAGCAGTAAGAACCGGGACAGAGACTATGGCTACACCTTC CASSKNRDRDYGYTF
TRBJ1-5 . . TRBV2 TGTGCCAGCGGGCGGGCGGGGGGCAATCAGCCCCAGCATTTT CASGRAGGNQPQHF
TRBJ2-1 TRBD2 . TRBV9 TGTGCCAGCAGCGTAGGGGGACTAGAATACAATGAGCAGTTCTTC CASSVGGLEYNEQFF
TRBJ1-5 . . TRBV28 TGTGCCAGCAGGGGGGTAGCCGGGACAAGTTATAGCAATCAGCCCCAGCATTTT CASRGVAGTSYSNQPQHF
TRBJ2-7 . once TRBV7-2 TGTGCCAGCAGCTTAGTCGGAGCCTACGAGCAGTACTTC CASSLVGAYEQYF
TRBJ2-5 TRBD1 . TRBV7-6 TGTGCCAGCAGCGACCGGGGACAGACAGAGACCCAGTACTTC CASSDRGQTETQYF
TRBJ2-3 TRBD2 . TRBV5-1 TGCGCCAGCAGCAAGGGACTAGCGGGAACTACAGATACGCAGTATTTT CASSKGLAGTTDTQYF
TRBJ1-6 . . TRBV6-5 TGTGCCAGCAGTTACTGGGCAGGGGAATCACCCCTCCACTTT CASSYWAGESPLHF
TRBJ1-2 . . TRBV28 TGTGCCAGCACACCCGGGGGGCCTAACTATGGCTACACCTTC CASTPGGPNYGYTF
TRBJ1-2 . . TRBV9 TGTGCCAGCAGCGTTCAAGAGGGCAGGGGAGGCTACACCTTC CASSVQEGRGGYTF
TRBJ2-1 TRBD2 few TRBV7-2 TGTGCCAGCAGCTTAGCGGGGACTAGCGGGAGTAATGAGCAGTTCTTC CASSLAGTSGSNEQFF
TRBJ2-2 . . TRBV19 TGTGCCAGTAGTTTCACGAACACCGGGGAGCTGTTTTTT CASSFTNTGELFF
TRBJ1-2 TRBD1 . TRBV18 TGTGCCAGCTCACTAGGGACAGGGGACTATGGCTACACCTTC CASSLGTGDYGYTF
TRBJ2-7 . . TRBV9 TGTGCCAGCAGCGTAGATTGGGGCTCGCCGGAGCGAGAGCAGTACTTC CASSVDWGSPEREQYF
TRBJ1-1 . . TRBV9 TGTGCCAGCAGCTATCTAGTCGGGATGAACACTGAAGCTTTCTTT CASSYLVGMNTEAFF
TRBJ1-2 TRBD1 . TRBV4-1 TGCGCCAGCAGCCAAAATGACAGGGCCGGCGGCTACACCTTC CASSQNDRAGGYTF
TRBJ2-2 . . TRBV9 TGTGCCAGCAGCGTTCGGGGGAACGGGGAGCTGTTTTTT CASSVRGNGELFF
TRBJ2-6 . . TRBV3-1/TRBV3-2 TGTGCCAGCAGCCAAGATAGTTCGGGGGCCAACGTCCTGACTTTC CASSQDSSGANVLTF
TRBJ2-5 TRBD2 . TRBV10-3 TGTGCCATCAGTGCCCCGACTAGCGGGATAGGGGAGACCCAGTACTTC CAISAPTSGIGETQYF
TRBJ1-2 . . TRBV12-5 TGTGCTAGTGCCAGACCAGGGTTTGGCTACACCTTC CASARPGFGYTF
TRBJ2-2 . . TRBV19 TGTGCCAGCAGGCAAGGACAGAACACCGGGGAGCTGTTTTTT CASRQGQNTGELFF
TRBJ2-6 . . TRBV4-1 TGCGCCAGCAGCCAAGGGAATCCAGGGGTCGGGGCCAACGTCCTGACTTTC CASSQGNPGVGANVLTF
TRBJ2-1 . . TRBV3-1/TRBV3-2 TGTGCCAGCAGCGCTGACTGGCGAAATGAGCAGTTCTTC CASSADWRNEQFF
TRBJ1-4 . once TRBV28 TGTGCCAGCAGTTTATTGGACAGTTCAACTAATGAAAAACTGTTTTTT CASSLLDSSTNEKLFF
TRBJ1-2 TRBD1 . TRBV28 TGTGCCAGCAGTTTTGGACAGGGAAATGGGGGCTACACCTTC CASSFGQGNGGYTF